These 17 T cell receptor beta chains share one sample of origin, sequenced in a study of beta chain features in type 1 diabetes. The authors reverse transcribed all of the isolated RNA, so sequencing captured expressed TCRB transcripts. The data were produced by immunoSEQ multiplex PCR, yet TCRdb's version contains in-frame clones alone and is incomplete. Of 310,000 or so clones in the sample, 14% to 15% were seen once. Notes on the study in general: Type 1 diabetes patients had TCRB CDR3s that were shorter (moderately but significantly so) in all four CD4+ subsets.

These receptors have no identified antigens. Input material: naive CD4+ T cells from blood. The receptors stem from a man younger than 35 with type 1 diabetes.

The chain recombines TRBV21-1 with TRBJ1-5. TRBV21-1 counts as a pseudogene. This CDR3 spans 14 amino acids. CDR3 amino acids: CASSFGAGDQPQHF. CDR3 DNA sequence: TGTGCCAGCAGCTTTGGCGCGGGGGATCAGCCCCAGCATTTT.

This clone was counted between two and nine times. This chain links TRBV5-1 with TRBJ2-1; 14 bases align to TRBD2. Germline V lookup: CDR1 SGHRS, CDR2 YFSETQ. J was trimmed by 10 bases and V by 0 bases; bases with no gene match: 6. This CDR3 has 16 amino acids. The CDR3 DNA is TGCGCCAGCAGCTTGGGACTAGCGGGAGGGCCTGGGGAGCAGTTCTTC. Residues: CASSLGLAGGPGEQFF.

This clone was picked up a small number of times. V and J are TRBV10-2 and TRBJ2-7; 7 nucleotides align to TRBD1. Germline lookup yields CDR1 WSHSY and CDR2 SAAADI. The CDR3 sequence is 13 residues long. Trimming removed 9 bases from V and 2 bases from J; junction bases left unmatched: 7. CDR3 DNA sequence: TGCGCCAGTACCGGGACAGCACCCTACGAGCAGTACTTC. Translated: CASTGTAPYEQYF.

This clone occurred a few times. The chain uses TRBV18 and TRBJ2-4; maybe TRBD1 (5 bases). This CDR3 is built from 15 residues. Germline loops: CDR1 KGHSH, CDR2 LQKENI. Between the trimmed V and J ends, which lost 2 bases and 2 bases, there was a span of 10 bases. The CDR3 loop reads CASSPGAASKNIQYF. In nucleotides, the CDR3 is TGTGCCAGCTCACCAGGGGCCGCCTCCAAAAACATTCAGTACTTC.

A few counts support this clone. Other DNA variants within this sample encode the same CDR3. V and J are TRBV18 and TRBJ2-7; D gene uncertain. The CDR3 loop spans 13 amino acids. V was pared by 0 bases and J by 5 bases, with 8 bases between. Germline lookup yields CDR1 KGHSH and CDR2 LQKENI. The CDR3 region has the DNA TGTGCCAGCTCACCACCGTCCCGGGACGAGCAGTACTTC. It translates to CASSPPSRDEQYF. Based on the CDR3 plus reference TRBV18 and TRBJ2-7, the full variable domain is NAGVMQNPRHLVRRRGQEARLRCSPMKGHSHVYWYRQLPEEGLKFMVYLQKENIIDESGMPKERFSAEFPKEGPSILRIQQVVRGDSAAYFCASSPPSRDEQYFGPGTRLTVT.

V is TRBV5-1 and J is TRBJ2-1, with TRBD2 identical over 8 bases. V shed 0 bases, J shed 8 bases, and the junction held 10 bases outside the gene matches. Germline assignment: CDR1 SGHRS and CDR2 YFSETQ. This CDR3 comprises 16 residues. CDR3 sequence: CASSLGSRGGVDEQFF. In DNA, the CDR3 is TGCGCCAGCAGCTTGGGTAGCCGGGGGGGGGTCGATGAGCAGTTCTTC.

This clone was observed a handful of times. The rearrangement joins TRBV6-1 to TRBJ2-7; possibly TRBD1 for D (6 bases). The ends were cut back, 6 bases at V and 5 bases at J, with 23 bases in the middle. Looked up from germline, CDR1 is MNHNS and CDR2 is SASEGT. There are 16 residues in the CDR3. CDR3 residues: CASSEPRQVGWHEQYF. In DNA, the CDR3 is TGTGCCAGCAGCGAACCCCGACAGGTAGGGTGGCACGAGCAGTACTTC.

This clone was detected only a few times. This rearrangement joins TRBV30 to TRBJ2-5, with 11 bases identical to TRBD2. The CDR3 has 16 amino acids. The germline V gene has CDR1 GTSNPN and CDR2 SVGIG (reference sequence). V lost 5 bases, J lost 5 bases, and 13 bases stayed unmatched. The CDR3 DNA is TGTGCCTGGGGATCGACACCACTAGCGGGAGTTGAGACCCAGTACTTC. The encoded protein is CAWGSTPLAGVETQYF.

The rearrangement joins TRBV19 to TRBJ2-5; D unclear. CDR1 and CDR2 (germline): LNHDA, SQIVND (reference sequence). CDR3 length equals 14 residues. The V end lost 3 bases, the J end lost 5 bases, and 13 bases lay between the germline ends. The CDR3 region has the DNA TGTGCCAGTAGTATTTCCCCTGGGCAGGAGACCCAGTACTTC. It encodes CASSISPGQETQYF.

The chain uses TRBV5-4 and TRBJ2-4, with D tentatively TRBD1 (5 bases). V was cut by 0 bases and J by 0 bases, with 10 bases left in between. Germline values: CDR1 SGHNT, CDR2 YYREEE (reference sequence). The CDR3 is 16 residues long. CDR3 in DNA: TGTGCCAGCAGCTTGGAGGGGCCTCTAGCCAAAAACATTCAGTACTTC. It codes for CASSLEGPLAKNIQYF. Drawing the rest from reference TRBV5-4 and TRBJ2-4, the complete variable domain is ETGVTQSPTHLIKTRGQQVTLRCSSQSGHNTVSWYQQALGQGPQFIFQYYREEENGRGNFPPRFSGLQFPNYSSELNVNALELDDSALYLCASSLEGPLAKNIQYFGAGTRLSVL.

This clone was seen a handful of times. The chain employs TRBV20-1 and TRBJ2-7; the D gene is possibly TRBD2 (5 bases). With 8 bases removed from V and 4 bases from J, the gap between germline ends came to 12 bases. The CDR3 covers 11 residues. CDR1 DFQATT and CDR2 SNEGSKA come from the germline V gene (reference sequence). The CDR3 loop reads CSYSTSYEQYF. In nucleotides, the CDR3 is TGCAGTTATTCCACTAGTTACGAGCAGTACTTC.

A few counts support this clone. The chain uses TRBV18 and TRBJ1-2, with D tentatively TRBD1 (5 bases). The CDR3 contains 12 residues. Germline CDR1 KGHSH, CDR2 LQKENI. V dropped 6 bases and J dropped 8 bases, with 13 bases sitting between them. CDR3 protein: CASSPQGSGYTF. Written as DNA, the CDR3 is TGTGCCAGCTCCCCCCAGGGAAGCGGCTACACCTTC.

CDR3 in amino acids: CASSALAVSNNEQFF. DNA of the CDR3: TGCGCCAGCAGCGCCCTAGCGGTAAGCAACAATGAGCAGTTCTTC. V is TRBV5-1 and J is TRBJ2-1, with TRBD2 matching 7 bases. The ends lost 4 bases at V and 5 bases at J; junction bases unmatched: 9. Germline CDR1 SGHRS, CDR2 YFSETQ. This CDR3 has 15 residues. Looking up the rest from reference TRBV5-1 and TRBJ2-1 gives the full variable domain: KAGVTQTPRYLIKTRGQQVTLSCSPISGHRSVSWYQQTPGQGLQFLFEYFSETQRNKGNFPGRFSGRQFSNSRSEMNVSTLELGDSALYLCASSALAVSNNEQFFGPGTRLTVL.

This clone came up a few times. The chain links TRBV29-1 to TRBJ1-2, with TRBD1 identical over 7 bases. V lost 3 bases to trimming and J lost 0 bases; unmatched junction nucleotides: 4. The CDR3 is made up of 14 amino acids. Per the germline V gene, CDR1 is SQVTM and CDR2 is ANQGSEA. The CDR3 nucleotides read TGCAGCGTTGAGAGGGACAGTGCTAACTATGGCTACACCTTC. Translation: CSVERDSANYGYTF.

This clone was seen a handful of times. The rearrangement links TRBV28 to TRBJ1-1, with 9 nucleotides matching TRBD1. CDR3 length: 15 amino acids. The germline CDR1 and CDR2 sequences are MDHEN and SYDVKM. J lost 7 bases, V lost 7 bases, and 13 bases had no gene match. DNA of the CDR3: TGTGCCAGCACGACCGCCGGGACAGGGAACGGTGAAGCTTTCTTT. Residues: CASTTAGTGNGEAFF.

In its sample, this clone was seen a few times. The chain is built from TRBV30 and TRBJ1-4, with 10 bases aligning to TRBD1. Germline V gene data show CDR1 as GTSNPN and CDR2 as SVGIG (reference sequence). The CDR3 has 15 amino acids. V was clipped by 8 bases and J by 5 bases; unmatched bases: 11. CDR3: CARAHPGQGNEKLFF. The CDR3 nucleotides read TGTGCCCGCGCGCACCCGGGACAGGGGAATGAAAAACTGTTTTTT.

J is TRBJ1-1 and V is TRBV29-1; tentative D call: TRBD1 (6 bases). V lost 6 bases, J lost 1 base, and 12 bases lay in between. The CDR3 is 13 residues long. The germline CDR1 and CDR2 sequences are SQVTM and ANQGSEA. The CDR3 DNA reads TGCAGCGTCCTACCGACAGGGAACACTGAAGCTTTCTTT. Its translation: CSVLPTGNTEAFF.